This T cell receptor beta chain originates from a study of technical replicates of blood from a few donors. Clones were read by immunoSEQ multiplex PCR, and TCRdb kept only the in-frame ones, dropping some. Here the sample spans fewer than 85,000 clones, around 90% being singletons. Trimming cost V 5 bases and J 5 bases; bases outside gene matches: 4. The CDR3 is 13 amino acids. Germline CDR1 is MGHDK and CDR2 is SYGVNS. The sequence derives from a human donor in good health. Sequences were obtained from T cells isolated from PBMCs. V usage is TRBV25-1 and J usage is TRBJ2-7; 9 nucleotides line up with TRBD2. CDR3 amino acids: CASSSAGGNEQYF. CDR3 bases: TGTGCCAGCAGTTCAGCGGGAGGCAACGAGCAGTACTTC.